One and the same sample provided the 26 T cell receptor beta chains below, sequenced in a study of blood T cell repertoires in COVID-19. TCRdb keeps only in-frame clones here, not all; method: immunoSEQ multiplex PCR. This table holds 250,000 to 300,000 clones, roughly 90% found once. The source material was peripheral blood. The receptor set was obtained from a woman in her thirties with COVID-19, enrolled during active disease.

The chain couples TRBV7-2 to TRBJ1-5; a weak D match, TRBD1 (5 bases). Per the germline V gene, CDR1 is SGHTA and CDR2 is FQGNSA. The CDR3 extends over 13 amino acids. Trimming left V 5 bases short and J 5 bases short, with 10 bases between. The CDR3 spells CASSGQGDQPQHF. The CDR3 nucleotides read TGTGCCAGCAGCGGCCAGGGCGATCAGCCCCAGCATTTT.

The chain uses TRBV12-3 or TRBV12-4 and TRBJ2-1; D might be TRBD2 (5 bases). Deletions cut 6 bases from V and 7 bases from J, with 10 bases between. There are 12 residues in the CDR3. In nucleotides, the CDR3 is TGTGCCAGCAGCCCACAGCGGAATGAGCAGTTCTTC. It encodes CASSPQRNEQFF.

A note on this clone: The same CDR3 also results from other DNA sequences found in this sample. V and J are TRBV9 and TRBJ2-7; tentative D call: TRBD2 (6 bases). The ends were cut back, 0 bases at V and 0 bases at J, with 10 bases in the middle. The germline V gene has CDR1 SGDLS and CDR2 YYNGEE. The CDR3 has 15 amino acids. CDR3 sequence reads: CASSVGAGSSYEQYF. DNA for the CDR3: TGTGCCAGCAGCGTAGGGGCGGGGAGCTCCTACGAGCAGTACTTC.

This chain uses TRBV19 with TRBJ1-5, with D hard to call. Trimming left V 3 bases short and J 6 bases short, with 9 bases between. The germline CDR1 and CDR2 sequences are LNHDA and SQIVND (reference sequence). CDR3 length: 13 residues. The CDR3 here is CASSMTIGQPQHF. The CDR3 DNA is TGTGCCAGTAGTATGACAATTGGTCAGCCCCAGCATTTT.

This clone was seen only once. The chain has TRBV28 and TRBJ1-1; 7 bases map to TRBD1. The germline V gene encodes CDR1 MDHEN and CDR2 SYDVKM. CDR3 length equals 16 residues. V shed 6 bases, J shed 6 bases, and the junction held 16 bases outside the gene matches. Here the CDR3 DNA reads TGTGCCAGCAGCCAATGGGCAGGGGGTGGGAAGGCTGAAGCTTTCTTT. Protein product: CASSQWAGGGKAEAFF.

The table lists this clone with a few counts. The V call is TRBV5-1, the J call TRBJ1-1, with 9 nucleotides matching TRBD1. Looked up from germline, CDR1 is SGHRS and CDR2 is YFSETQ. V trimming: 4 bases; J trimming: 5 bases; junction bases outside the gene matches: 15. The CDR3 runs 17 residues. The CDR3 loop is CASSGGTGIGWGTEAFF. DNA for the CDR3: TGCGCCAGCAGCGGAGGGACAGGGATTGGGTGGGGGACTGAAGCTTTCTTT.

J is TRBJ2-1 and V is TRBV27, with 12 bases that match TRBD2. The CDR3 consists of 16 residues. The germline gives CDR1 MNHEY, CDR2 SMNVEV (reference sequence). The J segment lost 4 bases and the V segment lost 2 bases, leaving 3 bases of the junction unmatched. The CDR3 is CASSLRGTSGYNEQFF. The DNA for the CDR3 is TGTGCCAGCAGTTTACGGGGGACTAGCGGGTACAATGAGCAGTTCTTC.

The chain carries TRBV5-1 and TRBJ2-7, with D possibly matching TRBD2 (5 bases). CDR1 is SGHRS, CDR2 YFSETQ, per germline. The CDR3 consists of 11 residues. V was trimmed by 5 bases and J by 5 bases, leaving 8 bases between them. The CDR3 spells CASSLGDEQYF. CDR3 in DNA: TGCGCCAGCAGTCTCGGGGACGAGCAGTACTTC.

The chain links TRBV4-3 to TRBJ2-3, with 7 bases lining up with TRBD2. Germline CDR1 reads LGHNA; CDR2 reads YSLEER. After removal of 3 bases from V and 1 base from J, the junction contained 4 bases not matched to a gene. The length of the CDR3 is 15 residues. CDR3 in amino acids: CASSQMGGGTDTQYF. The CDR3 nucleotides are TGCGCCAGCAGCCAGATGGGAGGGGGCACAGATACGCAGTATTTT.

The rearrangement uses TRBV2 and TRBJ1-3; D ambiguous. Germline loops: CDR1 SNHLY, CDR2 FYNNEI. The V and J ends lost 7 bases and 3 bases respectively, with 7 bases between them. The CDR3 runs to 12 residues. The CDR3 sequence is CASKEDGNTIYF. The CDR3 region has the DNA TGTGCCAGCAAGGAGGATGGAAACACCATATATTTT. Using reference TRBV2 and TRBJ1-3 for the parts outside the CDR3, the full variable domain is EPEVTQTPSHQVTQMGQEVILRCVPISNHLYFYWYRQILGQKVEFLVSFYNNEISEKSEIFDDQFSVERPDGSNFTLKIRSTKLEDSAMYFCASKEDGNTIYFGEGSWLTVV.

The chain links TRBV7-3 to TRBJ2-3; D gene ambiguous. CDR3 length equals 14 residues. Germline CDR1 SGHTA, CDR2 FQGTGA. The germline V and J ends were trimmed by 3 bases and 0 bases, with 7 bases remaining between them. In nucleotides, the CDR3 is TGTGCCAGCAGCTTGGCTGCTAGCACAGATACGCAGTATTTT. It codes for CASSLAASTDTQYF.

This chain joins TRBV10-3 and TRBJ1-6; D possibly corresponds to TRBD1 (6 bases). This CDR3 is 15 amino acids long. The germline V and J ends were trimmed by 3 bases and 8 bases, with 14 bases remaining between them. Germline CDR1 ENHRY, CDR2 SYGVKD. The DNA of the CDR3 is TGTGCCATCAGTGAACGACAGGTGAGCGATTCACCCCTCCACTTT. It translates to CAISERQVSDSPLHF.

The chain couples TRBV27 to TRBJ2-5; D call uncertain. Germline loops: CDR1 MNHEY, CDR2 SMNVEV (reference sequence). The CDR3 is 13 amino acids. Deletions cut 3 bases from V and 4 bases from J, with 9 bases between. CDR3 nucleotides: TGTGCCAGCAGTTTCAATTCGGGAGAGACCCAGTACTTC. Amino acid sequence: CASSFNSGETQYF.

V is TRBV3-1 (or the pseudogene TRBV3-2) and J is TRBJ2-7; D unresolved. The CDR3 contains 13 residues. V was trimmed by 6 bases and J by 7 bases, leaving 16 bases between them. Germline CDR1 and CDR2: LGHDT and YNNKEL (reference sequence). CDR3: CASSHAVGGEQYF. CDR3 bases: TGTGCCAGCAGTCACGCGGTAGGTGGAGAGCAGTACTTC.

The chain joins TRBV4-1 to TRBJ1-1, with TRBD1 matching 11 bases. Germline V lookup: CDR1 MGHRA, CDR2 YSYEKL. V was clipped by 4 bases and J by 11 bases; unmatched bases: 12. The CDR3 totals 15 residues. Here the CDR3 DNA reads TGCGCCAGCAGCCCCCTGGGACAGGGGGTGGTTGGGGCTTTCTTT. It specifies CASSPLGQGVVGAFF.

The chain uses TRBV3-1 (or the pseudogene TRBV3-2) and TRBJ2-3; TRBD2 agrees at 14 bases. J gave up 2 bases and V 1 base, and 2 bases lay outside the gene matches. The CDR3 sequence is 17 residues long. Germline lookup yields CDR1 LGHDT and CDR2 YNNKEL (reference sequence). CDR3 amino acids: CASSQGTSGRLTDTQYF. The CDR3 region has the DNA TGTGCCAGCAGCCAAGGGACTAGCGGGAGGCTCACAGATACGCAGTATTTT.

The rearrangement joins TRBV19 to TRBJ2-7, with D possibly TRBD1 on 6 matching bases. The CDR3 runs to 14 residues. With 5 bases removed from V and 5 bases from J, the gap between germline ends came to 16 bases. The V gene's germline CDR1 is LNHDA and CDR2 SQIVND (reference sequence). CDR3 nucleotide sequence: TGTGCCAGTAGTTCGCCCGGGACAACCCACGAGCAGTACTTC. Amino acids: CASSSPGTTHEQYF.

Written as DNA, the CDR3 is TGTGCCATCAGTGAGGGCGGGGGGCCGGCGGACGAGCAGTACTTC. This translates into CAISEGGGPADEQYF. The chain employs TRBV10-3 and TRBJ2-7; 8 bases are a match to TRBD2. The V and J ends lost 2 bases and 5 bases, in that order; junction bases with no gene match: 8. The CDR3 has 15 residues. CDR1 and CDR2 (germline): ENHRY, SYGVKD.

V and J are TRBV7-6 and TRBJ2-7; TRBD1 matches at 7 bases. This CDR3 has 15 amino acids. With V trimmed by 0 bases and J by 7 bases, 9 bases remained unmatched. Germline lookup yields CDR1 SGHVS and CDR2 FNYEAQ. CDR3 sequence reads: CASSLAQGEYVEQYF. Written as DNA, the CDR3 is TGTGCCAGCAGCTTAGCGCAGGGGGAGTATGTGGAGCAGTACTTC. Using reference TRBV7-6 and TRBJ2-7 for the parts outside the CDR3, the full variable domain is GAGVSQSPRYKVTKRGQDVALRCDPISGHVSLYWYRQALGQGPEFLTYFNYEAQQDKSGLPNDRFSAERPEGSISTLTIQRTEQRDSAMYRCASSLAQGEYVEQYFGPGTRLTVT.

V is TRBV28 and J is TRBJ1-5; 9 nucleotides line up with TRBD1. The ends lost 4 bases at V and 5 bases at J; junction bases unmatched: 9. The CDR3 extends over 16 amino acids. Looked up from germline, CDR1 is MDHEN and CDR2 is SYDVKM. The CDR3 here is CASSSLRTGVDQPQHF. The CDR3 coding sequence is TGTGCCAGCAGTTCATTAAGGACAGGGGTGGATCAGCCCCAGCATTTT.

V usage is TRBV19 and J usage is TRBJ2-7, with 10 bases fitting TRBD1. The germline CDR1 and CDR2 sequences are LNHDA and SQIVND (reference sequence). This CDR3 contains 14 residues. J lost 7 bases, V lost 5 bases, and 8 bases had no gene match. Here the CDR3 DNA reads TGTGCCAGTAGTTCCGGACAGGGGGTTAAGGAGCAGTACTTC. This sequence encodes CASSSGQGVKEQYF. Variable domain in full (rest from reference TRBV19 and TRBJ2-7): DGGITQSPKYLFRKEGQNVTLSCEQNLNHDAMYWYRQDPGQGLRLIYYSQIVNDFQKGDIAEGYSVSREKKESFPLTVTSAQKNPTAFYLCASSSGQGVKEQYFGPGTRLTVT.

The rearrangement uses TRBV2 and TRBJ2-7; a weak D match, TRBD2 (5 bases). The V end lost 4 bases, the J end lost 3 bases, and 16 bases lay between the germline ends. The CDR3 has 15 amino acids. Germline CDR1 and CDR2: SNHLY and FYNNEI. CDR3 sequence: CASSVERHAFYEQYF. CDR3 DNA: TGTGCCAGCAGTGTCGAGCGGCACGCCTTCTACGAGCAGTACTTC. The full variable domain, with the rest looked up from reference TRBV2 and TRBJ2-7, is EPEVTQTPSHQVTQMGQEVILRCVPISNHLYFYWYRQILGQKVEFLVSFYNNEISEKSEIFDDQFSVERPDGSNFTLKIRSTKLEDSAMYFCASSVERHAFYEQYFGPGTRLTVT.

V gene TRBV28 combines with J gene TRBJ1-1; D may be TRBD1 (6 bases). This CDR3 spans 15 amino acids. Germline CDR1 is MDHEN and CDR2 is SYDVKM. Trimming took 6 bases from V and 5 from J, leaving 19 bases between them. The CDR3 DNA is TGTGCCAGCAGCCTCAAGGGGGGGGCGCGGACTGAAGCTTTCTTT. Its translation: CASSLKGGARTEAFF.

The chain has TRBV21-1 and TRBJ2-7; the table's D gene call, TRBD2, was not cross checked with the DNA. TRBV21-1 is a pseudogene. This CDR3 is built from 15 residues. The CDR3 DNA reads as TGTGCCACGCAGCTTCGGGGGGAGGGTTCCTACGAGCAGTACTTC. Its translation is CATQLRGEGSYEQYF.

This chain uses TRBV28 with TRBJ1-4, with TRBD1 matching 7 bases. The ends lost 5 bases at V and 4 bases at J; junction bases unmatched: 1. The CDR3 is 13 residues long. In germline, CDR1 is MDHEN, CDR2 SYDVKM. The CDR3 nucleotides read TGTGCCAGCAGTGGGACAGTTAATGAAAAACTGTTTTTT. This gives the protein CASSGTVNEKLFF.

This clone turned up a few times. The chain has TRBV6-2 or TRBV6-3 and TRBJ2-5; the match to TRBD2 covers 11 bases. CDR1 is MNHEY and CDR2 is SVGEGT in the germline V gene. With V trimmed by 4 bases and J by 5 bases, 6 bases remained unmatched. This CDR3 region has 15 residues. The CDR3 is CASSSLTSGMETQYF. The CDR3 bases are TGTGCCAGCAGTTCCCTGACTAGCGGGATGGAGACCCAGTACTTC.